Sequencing of this T cell receptor beta chain was carried out in a study of technical replicates of blood from a few donors. The protocol was immunoSEQ multiplex PCR, while the TCRdb copy is restricted to in-frame clones and leaves out a portion. This sample yields some 80,000 clones, of which approximately 90% are seen a single time; roughly 0.27% belongs to the top ten. The CDR3 has 15 amino acids. Per the germline V gene, CDR1 is SGHTS and CDR2 is YDEGEE. V shed 2 bases and J shed 0 bases, with 9 bases lying between them. The sample taken for sequencing was T cells isolated from PBMCs. This clonotype was sampled from a human donor in good health. The rearrangement uses TRBV5-8 and TRBJ2-1; the D gene is possibly TRBD2 (5 bases). The CDR3: CASSFRGSSYNEQFF. The CDR3 DNA reads as TGTGCCAGCAGCTTTAGAGGGAGCTCCTACAATGAGCAGTTCTTC.